Listed below are T cell receptor beta chains from one sample, sequenced in a study of blood T cell repertoires in COVID-19. Repertoires were generated with immunoSEQ multiplex PCR, while TCRdb's copy carries only in-frame clones and drops some. Here the sample spans under 55,000 clones, over 70% being singletons. The specimen was peripheral blood. The receptor set was obtained from a woman aged 80 or over with COVID-19, enrolled during active disease. Both conserved end residues are part of each CDR3. The order of the fields is V gene, J gene, D gene, CDR3 length, clone size, CDR3 protein, CDR3 DNA. A D gene is named only where the DNA matches it firmly. The listing skips clone size in some rows; elsewhere it reads once, few, many or a size class.

>TRBV7-2|TRBJ2-3|TRBD2|19|-
CASSHQGLAGGFGTDTQYF
TGTGCCAGCAGCCACCAGGGACTAGCGGGAGGGTTTGGCACAGATACGCAGTATTTT
>TRBV2|TRBJ1-5|-|14|few
CASSFGRGYQPQHF
TGTGCCAGCAGTTTTGGTAGGGGGTATCAGCCCCAGCATTTT
>TRBV3-1/TRBV3-2|TRBJ1-6|-|12|few
CASSQSPSPLHF
TGTGCCAGCAGCCAATCTCCTTCACCCCTCCACTTT
>TRBV5-1|TRBJ2-2|TRBD2|15|-
CASSLNGGATGELFF
TGCGCCAGCAGCTTGAACGGGGGGGCCACCGGGGAGCTGTTTTTT
>TRBV28|TRBJ2-5|TRBD1|16|-
CASSVGQGTRRETQYF
TGTGCCAGCAGTGTGGGACAGGGGACGAGGCGGGAGACCCAGTACTTC
>TRBV28|TRBJ2-7|TRBD2|15|-
CASSRTSGGFYEQYF
TGTGCCAGCAGCCGGACTAGCGGGGGTTTCTACGAGCAGTACTTC
>TRBV18|TRBJ2-1|-|15|-
CASSARQAKGNEQFF
TGTGCCAGCTCAGCCCGACAGGCTAAGGGCAATGAGCAGTTCTTC
>TRBV19|TRBJ2-7|TRBD2|13|-
CASSERGRREQYF
TGTGCCAGTAGTGAGCGGGGGCGCCGGGAGCAGTACTTC
>TRBV5-1|TRBJ1-1|TRBD1|14|-
CASSTGTVHTEAFF
TGCGCCAGCAGCACCGGGACAGTGCACACTGAAGCTTTCTTT
>TRBV27|TRBJ2-1|TRBD2|21|-
CASSWKRQWTSGTRALTEQFF
TGTGCCAGCAGTTGGAAAAGACAGTGGACTAGCGGGACCAGGGCCCTCACTGAGCAGTTCTTC
>TRBV5-5|TRBJ2-2|TRBD1|15|-
CASSAGTGVTGELFF
TGTGCCAGCAGCGCCGGGACAGGGGTGACCGGGGAGCTGTTTTTT
>TRBV2|TRBJ1-2|-|14|-
CASRTGLPNYGYTF
TGTGCCAGCAGAACAGGGCTCCCAAACTATGGCTACACCTTC
>TRBV19|TRBJ1-1|TRBD1|13|-
CASRTGTGVRAFF
TGTGCCAGTAGAACCGGGACAGGGGTAAGAGCTTTCTTT
>TRBV30|TRBJ2-6|TRBD2|14|-
CALSGGAGANVLTF
TGTGCCTTGAGCGGGGGGGCTGGGGCCAACGTCCTGACTTTC
>TRBV15|TRBJ2-1|-|14|-
CATSREVGQDEQFF
TGTGCCACCAGCAGAGAGGTGGGGCAAGATGAGCAGTTCTTC
>TRBV11-1|TRBJ2-1|-|15|-
CASKNRAGSYNEQFF
TGTGCCAGCAAGAACAGGGCGGGCTCCTACAATGAGCAGTTCTTC
>TRBV18|TRBJ2-3|TRBD2|15|-
CASFTTLADTDTQYF
TGTGCCAGCTTTACGACACTAGCGGACACAGATACGCAGTATTTT
>TRBV6-5|TRBJ2-3|-|15|-
CASSMYGSKADTQYF
TGTGCCAGCAGTATGTACGGGAGCAAGGCAGATACGCAGTATTTT
>TRBV28|TRBJ1-3|-|17|-
CASSPALGAVTGNTIYF
TGTGCCAGCAGTCCCGCCTTGGGGGCCGTAACTGGAAACACCATATATTTT
>TRBV3-1/TRBV3-2|TRBJ2-3|TRBD2|18|-
CASSQSLGSGGITDTQYF
TGTGCCAGCAGCCAATCGTTAGGTAGCGGGGGGATCACAGATACGCAGTATTTT
>TRBV7-2|TRBJ1-1|TRBD1|15|-
CASRRDRAGRTEAFF
TGTGCCAGCAGGCGGGACAGGGCTGGGCGCACTGAAGCTTTCTTT
>TRBV28|TRBJ1-2|TRBD1|15|few
CASSLSQGAGYGYTF
TGTGCCAGCAGTTTATCACAGGGGGCGGGCTATGGCTACACCTTC
>TRBV27|TRBJ1-4|-|14|-
CASRLQGIGEKLFF
TGTGCCAGCAGATTACAGGGAATTGGAGAAAAACTGTTTTTT
>TRBV5-4|TRBJ2-1|TRBD2|17|-
CASSRGLAGGPRNEQFF
TGTGCCAGCAGCCGGGGACTAGCGGGAGGGCCGAGGAATGAGCAGTTCTTC
>TRBV6-2/TRBV6-3|TRBJ1-5|TRBD1|16|few
CASSYSPIQGDQPQHF
TGTGCCAGCAGTTACTCACCGATACAGGGGGATCAGCCCCAGCATTTT
>TRBV5-8|TRBJ2-7|TRBD2|15|medium-sized
CASSYPGLASYEQYF
TGTGCCAGCAGCTATCCGGGACTAGCATCCTACGAGCAGTACTTC
>TRBV2|TRBJ1-1|-|15|-
CASRIQGYGSTEAFF
TGTGCCAGCAGGATACAGGGATATGGGAGCACTGAAGCTTTCTTT
>TRBV18|TRBJ2-5|-|13|once
CASSPGLQETQYF
TGTGCCAGCTCACCGGGACTCCAAGAGACCCAGTACTTC
>TRBV5-1|TRBJ1-1|TRBD1|15|-
CASSLLGGMNTEAFF
TGCGCCAGCAGCTTATTAGGGGGCATGAACACTGAAGCTTTCTTT
>TRBV19|TRBJ1-2|TRBD1|16|-
CASSILTSGTGVGYTF
TGTGCCAGTAGTATTCTCACATCCGGGACAGGGGTTGGCTACACCTTC
>TRBV5-1|TRBJ2-2|TRBD2|17|-
CASSTGLAGGHTGELFF
TGCGCCAGCAGCACGGGACTAGCGGGGGGACACACCGGGGAGCTGTTTTTT
>TRBV6-5|TRBJ1-6|TRBD1|14|-
CASRMGQGNSPLHF
TGTGCCAGCCGAATGGGACAGGGGAATTCACCCCTCCACTTT
>TRBV28|TRBJ1-2|TRBD1|15|-
CASTLGGGPNYGYTF
TGTGCCAGCACCCTTGGAGGGGGCCCTAACTATGGCTACACCTTC
>TRBV14|TRBJ2-3|-|13|-
CASSQNEGDTQYF
TGTGCCAGCAGCCAGAACGAGGGAGATACGCAGTATTTT
>TRBV9|TRBJ2-3|TRBD1|15|-
CASSLQGARGDTQYF
TGTGCCAGCAGCTTACAGGGGGCGCGGGGAGATACGCAGTATTTT
>TRBV20-1|TRBJ2-7|-|11|-
CSAGAAYEQYF
TGCAGCGCGGGCGCAGCCTACGAGCAGTACTTC
>TRBV19|TRBJ1-4|-|16|-
CASSHARPGMGEKLFF
TGTGCCAGTAGCCACGCCCGTCCAGGGATGGGTGAAAAACTGTTTTTT
>TRBV7-3|TRBJ2-2|TRBD1|16|-
CASSSNPRGLSGELFF
TGTGCCAGCAGCTCTAACCCCAGGGGGCTTAGCGGGGAGCTGTTTTTT
>TRBV19|TRBJ1-1|-|17|-
CASSIGQGRLGGTEAFF
TGTGCCAGTAGTATCGGGCAGGGGCGCCTAGGGGGCACTGAAGCTTTCTTT
>TRBV6-5|TRBJ1-2|-|11|-
CASSYRGGYTF
TGTGCCAGCAGTTACCGGGGGGGCTACACCTTC
>TRBV29-1|TRBJ2-7|-|12|-
CSVEANGYEQYF
TGCAGCGTTGAAGCTAACGGCTACGAGCAGTACTTC
>TRBV6-5|TRBJ1-5|TRBD1|13|-
CATTLGQNQPQHF
TGTGCCACAACCCTGGGACAGAATCAGCCCCAGCATTTT
>TRBV5-1|TRBJ1-6|TRBD1|15|-
CASSSLTGSSSPLHF
TGCGCCAGCAGCTCATTGACAGGGAGTAGTTCACCCCTCCACTTT
>TRBV7-2|TRBJ2-5|TRBD2|18|-
CASSFGRTSGTYQETQYF
TGTGCCAGCAGCTTTGGAAGGACTAGCGGCACGTACCAAGAGACCCAGTACTTC
>TRBV27|TRBJ1-2|TRBD1|16|-
CASSSGTGTLIYGYTF
TGTGCCTCATCCTCCGGGACAGGGACTCTAATCTATGGCTACACCTTC
>TRBV28|TRBJ2-3|-|13|few
CASSLIQSDTQYF
TGTGCCAGCAGTTTGATTCAGTCAGATACGCAGTATTTT
>TRBV5-6|TRBJ2-7|-|13|-
CASSTTPTYEQYF
TGTGCCAGCAGCACGACTCCTACCTACGAGCAGTACTTC
>TRBV7-9|TRBJ1-1|-|13|-
CASSLVRLGEAFF
TGTGCCAGCAGCTTAGTCAGGTTAGGTGAAGCTTTCTTT
>TRBV10-3|TRBJ1-2|-|13|-
CAIRAGADYGYTF
TGTGCCATCAGGGCAGGGGCGGACTATGGCTACACCTTC
>TRBV6-7|TRBJ2-7|-|14|-
CASSYRGGYSEQYF
TGTGCCAGCAGTTACAGGGGAGGTTACTCCGAGCAGTACTTC
>TRBV4-2|TRBJ2-2|-|15|once
CASRDWTIPTGELFF
TGTGCCAGCAGGGACTGGACTATCCCCACCGGGGAGCTGTTTTTT